This TCR beta chain was recovered during a study of shared clonotypes between healthy human individuals. Study information: Every donor yielded three CD4 naive, three CD4 memory, two CD8 naive and one CD8 memory plate.

As handled by the study authors: ImmunoSEQ yielded junction-only sequences lacking quality scores, so filtering differed. The protocol was immunoSEQ multiplex PCR, while the TCRdb copy is restricted to in-frame clones and leaves out a portion. Clone size and V and J calls were adopted from that table, with D and trimming inferred from the DNA. This sample carries a few million clones, approximately 90% of them seen once, and the ten largest clones take over 0.12%. Germline V gene data show CDR1 as SGHTA and CDR2 as FQGNSA. The CDR3 covers 15 residues. V was pared by 5 bases and J by 1 base, with 5 bases of the junction left unmatched. The study, taken as a whole, reports: Sequencing depth was predicted to influence how clonotypes are shared among donors.

Regarding this clone: The antigen is undetermined.

The chain employs TRBV7-2 and TRBJ2-7, with 10 bases lining up with TRBD2. The sequenced sample consisted of naive CD4+ T cells sorted from blood. Documented subset: CD45RA+ positively selected. This clonotype was sampled from a man aged 18 to 30 in good health. CDR3 loop: CASSITSGESYEQYF. In nucleotides, the CDR3 is TGTGCCAGCAGCATCACTAGCGGGGAGTCCTACGAGCAGTACTTC.